The present TCR beta chain was sequenced within a study of blood T cell repertoires in COVID-19. About the research overall: Spain, Italy and the United States supplied samples that represented acute and convalescent COVID-19.

Self-reported history from a screening survey and questionnaire set each donor's cohort. Recovered status in Cohort 3 required two negative PCRs, clearance, or symptom resolution. Germline trimming cut 6 bases from V and 0 bases from J; bases unmatched to any gene: 3. This CDR3 region has 15 residues. In germline, CDR1 is SNHLY, CDR2 FYNNEI. This table comes from immunoSEQ multiplex PCR, and its TCRdb copy is limited to in-frame clones, with some not included. The table lists a few hundred thousand clones, 70% to 90% of them singletons. The sequence was obtained from a man aged 35-49 years who had recovered from COVID-19. This chain links TRBV2 with TRBJ2-2, with 8 bases fitting TRBD1. The sequenced sample consisted of PBMCs or T cells enriched from blood (not recorded which). In DNA form, the CDR3 reads TGTGCCAGCAGCTGGGACAGGACGAACACCGGGGAGCTGTTTTTT. This encodes CASSWDRTNTGELFF. The whole variable domain, remainder taken from reference TRBV2 and TRBJ2-2, is EPEVTQTPSHQVTQMGQEVILRCVPISNHLYFYWYRQILGQKVEFLVSFYNNEISEKSEIFDDQFSVERPDGSNFTLKIRSTKLEDSAMYFCASSWDRTNTGELFFGEGSRLTVL.